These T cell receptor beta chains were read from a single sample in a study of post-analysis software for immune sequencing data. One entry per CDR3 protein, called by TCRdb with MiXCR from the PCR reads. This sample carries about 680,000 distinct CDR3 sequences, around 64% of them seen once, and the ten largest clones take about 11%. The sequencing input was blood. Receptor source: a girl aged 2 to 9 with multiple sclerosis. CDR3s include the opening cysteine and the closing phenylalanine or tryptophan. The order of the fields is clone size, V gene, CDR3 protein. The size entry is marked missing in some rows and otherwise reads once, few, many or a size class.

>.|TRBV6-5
CASSLGDRTYGYTF
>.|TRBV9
CASSAGTLNNEQFF
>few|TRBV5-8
CASRRTVYEQYF
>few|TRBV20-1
CSAGGTSNQPQHF
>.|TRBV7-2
CASSFRVANTEAFF
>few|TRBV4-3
CASSQDLVRGHSYNEQFF
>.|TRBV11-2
CASSLAPGGQGYNEQFF
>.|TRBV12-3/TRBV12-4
CASSWGPSNGYTF
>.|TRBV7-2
CASSLVRAAVYDYTF
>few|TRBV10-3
CAIRIDRGRDTQYF
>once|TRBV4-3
CASSHPGTGGVNTQYF
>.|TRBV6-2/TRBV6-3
CASSYSSRLATSAYEQYF
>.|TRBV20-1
CSAFRDPEQYF
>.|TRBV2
CASSEEQGMNEQFF
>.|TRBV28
CASSLYKSGSYNEQFF
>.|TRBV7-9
CTSSFGRVRYTQYF
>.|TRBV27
CASRTRTGRRNGYTF
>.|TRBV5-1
CASSLGVAAGYNEQFF
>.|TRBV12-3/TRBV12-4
CASSLNRVLETQYF
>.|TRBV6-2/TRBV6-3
CASSPGLAGGSTPNEQFF
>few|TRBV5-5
CASSRPGGSYGYTF
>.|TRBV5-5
CASSLGGFGYGYTF
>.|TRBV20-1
CSARGLAGASSTDTQYF
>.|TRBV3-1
CASSPLLAGEQFF
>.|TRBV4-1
CASSLRSGTIQETQYF